Included here is one T cell receptor beta chain sequence, with context. This clone has ten or more counts. Its antigen remains undetermined. The sample holds no much larger clone one base away, and base qualities are not on file. The data are from a study of cytomegalovirus exposure and HLA in healthy donors (dated 2017 in TCRdb). Background for the entire study: According to an earlier analysis of 587 of the donors, some 180 million T cells yielded 117 million unique TCR beta sequences and roughly 280 Gb of sequence data. Using immunosequencing, the study profiled T cell repertoires from 666 subjects and related those repertoires to cytomegalovirus serostatus. An early release that covered about 600 HLA-typed donors contained around 330 gigabases of sequencing data and about 84 million unique TCR sequences. Typing coverage differed by locus: A, B, C, DRB1 and DQB1 were typed in about 629-630 donors, DQA1 in about 500, DPA1 in around 580, and DPB1 in approximately 450. Both class I and class II loci were covered by HLA typing, at four-digit resolution. To study patterns of TCR occurrence, a later analysis re-analyzed previously published TCR beta repertoires from 666 donors and added high-resolution HLA genotyping. The study aimed to test whether cataloging public T cell receptors could reveal signatures of past pathogen exposure. Five DR-DQ haplotypes were treated as single units for association and clustering because of strong linkage in the cohort. Among almost 400 genotyped donors of the cohort, an average of around 240,000 unique TCR beta nucleotide sequences were sequenced per donor, approximately 20% of them non-productive. Rather than using new phenotypic data, the later analysis identified candidate immune exposures from TCR beta sequences and from how often those sequences occurred across donors. To predict cytomegalovirus infection status, the study brought together high-throughput TCR immunosequencing, statistical association of individual TCRs with disease status, and machine learning. Alongside the repertoire data, information on donor age, sex, ethnicity and CMV serostatus was compiled. Every discovery cohort repertoire had been produced on one sequencing platform. Among the roughly 410 genotyped donors, about 83% belonged to the genetic ancestry cluster associated with self-reported Caucasian donors. A later genetic analysis used genome-wide SNP genotypes for about 55% of the 666 donors, treating that subset as a discovery cohort. In an earlier analysis of around 540 of the donors, high-throughput TCR beta sequencing was used to judge whether each TCR beta V gene segment behaved as functional or pseudogenic. A separate validation cohort of about 110 different subjects was used in addition to the roughly 670-subject first cohort.

The cohort comprised fewer than 750 healthy bone marrow donors. At the time of sampling, every cohort member was nominally healthy, though immune exposures that went unrecorded were likely present. The donor was CMV seronegative and belonged to the group of several hundred seronegative cohort members. Each donor provided a peripheral blood sample, and peripheral blood mononuclear cells were used for TCR beta sequencing. Genomic DNA was extracted from the blood cell samples with the Qiagen DNeasy Blood Extraction Kit. Library prep was done by the immunoSEQ multiplex PCR assay. For the multiplex PCR, a mixture combining 60 forward primers for TCR Vbeta segments and 13 reverse primers for TCR Jbeta segments was used. Amplification of the CDR3 region of rearranged TCR beta genes was performed with a multiplex PCR assay on genomic DNA. On the Illumina HiSeq System, the amplified TCR beta libraries were sequenced as 87-base-pair reads. On the authors' methods: Across the 500 to 850 repertoires, a later analysis counted 75 million to 90 million unique TCR beta chains, 9 million to 14 million of which were shared by at least two donors. A nearest-neighbor algorithm error-corrected the raw reads and collapsed the reads into unique sequences, merging closely related sequences to remove PCR and sequencing errors. CDR3 sequences were aligned to IMGT reference sequences to assign V, D and J gene segments. For a sequence to be retained, a match of at least six nucleotides to both a V gene segment and a J gene segment was required. A rearrangement counted as productive if the CDR3 had no stop codons and remained in frame with V and J, and every other rearrangement counted as non-productive. Following IMGT convention, CDR3 was defined as the stretch from the second conserved V-encoded cysteine up to the conserved J-encoded phenylalanine. The earlier analysis of fewer than 700 of the donors excluded sequences that lacked an unambiguous match to a single V gene segment. An earlier analysis of several hundred of the donors called V segments functional above 56.7% productive rearrangements and segregating when the between-donor standard deviation exceeded 5%. A statistical classification framework was built to diagnose cytomegalovirus status from the catalog of TCR beta chain sequences. V and J gene assignment, in a later analysis, came from comparing TCR nucleotide sequences with IMGT/GENE-DB human TR gene sequences. The TCRdist pipeline was used in a later analysis to assign CDR3 sequences and most-parsimonious VDJ recombination scenarios. In a later analysis, each TCR beta chain was defined by its CDR3 amino acid sequence together with its V-gene family, and reads lacking a unique V-gene family were excluded. As a way to deal with suspected cross-contamination and a sequencing artifact, a later analysis dropped 450 to 600 nucleotide sequences that were highly shared and had low generation probability. In a later analysis, a clonal expansion index for each public chain was calculated from normalized within-repertoire ranks of inferred template counts. In a later analysis, generation probabilities were computed with a VDJ recombination model fitted to out-of-frame rearrangements, and the resulting probabilities were checked against IGoR. Hypergeometric tests were used in a later analysis to score TCR-TCR, TCR-HLA and TCR-CMV co-occurrence, with a repertoire-size bias correction applied to the TCR pairs. False discovery rates were estimated in a later analysis by permuting HLA or CMV assignments 20 times. A later analysis grouped co-occurring TCRs with DBSCAN, adding TCRdist sequence similarity when clustering within HLA-allele-positive subsets. For co-occurrence clustering, repertoires with fewer than 30,000 or more than 120,000 public chains were excluded, along with a handful of repertoires with anomalous nucleotide sharing. TCRdb limited this immuneACCESS table to in-frame rearrangements with V and J called. A share of clones is missing; checked studies link under half to unresolved V genes, and the rest is unexplained. The V and J calls and the clone size are those of that table, but D and trimming were determined from the DNA. This sample lists about 190,000 clones; roughly 80% were detected once. 1.7% of the sample belongs to the ten largest clones.

The germline V gene provides CDR1 MDHEN and CDR2 SYDVKM. V is trimmed back by 5 bases and J by 4 bases, and the junction contains 10 bases that no gene match accounts for. Spanning cysteine to phenylalanine, the CDR3 consists of 16 amino acids. The kept DNA is CDR3 alone, 48 bases in frame from the first base. What the authors observed across the whole study: A later analysis associated about 17,000 TCR beta sequences with specific HLA alleles at a false discovery rate of 0.05. Cytomegalovirus status was reported to be diagnosed by the classifier with high specificity and sensitivity in both the original and validation cohorts. In vitro tests confirmed that a few of the cytomegalovirus-associated TCR beta chains recognize cytomegalovirus antigens. Because HLA typing was unavailable for some donors at each locus, only the typed subset was used in association tests. According to a later analysis, TCR association rates differed among HLA loci, with DRB1 alleles showing the most associated TCRs and HLA-C alleles showing the fewest. A further reported finding was that TCR beta sequences accurately predicted the HLA-A and HLA-B alleles for most subjects in the first cohort. Sequencing depth was assumed to be roughly uniform across donors in the presence/absence analyses, though that assumption may not hold. A later analysis found that most CMV-associated TCR beta chains appeared HLA-restricted, with HLA associations seemingly driven largely by CMV exposure. For the cohort, immune exposure information was limited to CMV serostatus. Correlated functional status among segregating V segments might be attributable to linkage disequilibrium, but an unknown experimental factor could not be ruled out. The study listed 150 to 200 TCR beta chains as associated with cytomegalovirus. In this cohort, only TCR beta chains were sequenced, and detectable features were limited by the absence of alpha or paired-chain data. In a later analysis, HLA-associated TCR beta chains showed more clonal expansion and lower generation probabilities than non-associated chains that were equally common. Most TCR sequences were seen in very few donors, while some public TCRs were found in many individuals. Strong co-occurrence of HLA alleles, especially DR and DQ, made assigning TCR associations to individual alleles difficult. The earlier analysis of nearly 600 of the donors excluded roughly 16 rarely observed V segments, including chromosome 9 orphons, because counts were too low. In an earlier analysis of more than 500 of the donors, most TCR beta V segments appeared in productive rearrangements about 87% or about 30% of the time, broadly matching IMGT annotations. A group of highly shared sequence variants was considered likely to be a technical artifact of the sequencing pipeline. V-gene and J-gene trimming of TCR beta chains was associated with a missense DCLRE1C variant in a later genetic analysis, and the association was replicated in an independent cohort. The authors suggested that the approach could potentially be extended to other disease states and immunological phenotypes. According to a later analysis, parvovirus B19, influenza, CMV and Epstein-Barr virus appeared linked to several top co-occurrence clusters. Some IMGT-functional V segments, including TRBV6-2 and TRBV6-3, could not be told apart with the 87-base-pair reads, so those segments were excluded. According to a later genetic analysis, donors in an Asian-associated ancestry cluster had fewer N-insertions in productive TCRs than the approximately 630-donor mean.

Sequencing was carried out using PBMCs. Recombination joined TRBV28 with TRBJ1-5, with 8 junctional bases fitting TRBD1. The receptor was isolated from a woman younger than 30 in good health and CMV-seronegative. CDR3 loop: CASSPGQGMGNQPQHF. The nucleotides read TGTGCCAGCAGTCCCGGACAGGGTATGGGGAATCAGCCCCAGCATTTT.